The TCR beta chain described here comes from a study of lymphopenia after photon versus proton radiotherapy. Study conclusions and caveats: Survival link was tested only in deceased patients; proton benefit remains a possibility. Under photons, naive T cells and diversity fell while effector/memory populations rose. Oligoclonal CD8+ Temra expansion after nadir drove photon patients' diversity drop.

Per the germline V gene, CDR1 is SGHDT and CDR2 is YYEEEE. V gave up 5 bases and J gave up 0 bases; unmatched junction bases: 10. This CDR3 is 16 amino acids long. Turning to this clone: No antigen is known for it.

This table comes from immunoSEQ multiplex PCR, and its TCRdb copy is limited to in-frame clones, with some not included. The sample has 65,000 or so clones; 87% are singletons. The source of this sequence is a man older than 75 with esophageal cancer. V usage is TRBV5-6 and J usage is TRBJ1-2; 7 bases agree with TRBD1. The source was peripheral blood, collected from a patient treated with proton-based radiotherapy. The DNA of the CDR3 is TGTGCCAGCAGTCAGATAGGACAGGAGACTAACTATGGCTACACCTTC. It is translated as CASSQIGQETNYGYTF.